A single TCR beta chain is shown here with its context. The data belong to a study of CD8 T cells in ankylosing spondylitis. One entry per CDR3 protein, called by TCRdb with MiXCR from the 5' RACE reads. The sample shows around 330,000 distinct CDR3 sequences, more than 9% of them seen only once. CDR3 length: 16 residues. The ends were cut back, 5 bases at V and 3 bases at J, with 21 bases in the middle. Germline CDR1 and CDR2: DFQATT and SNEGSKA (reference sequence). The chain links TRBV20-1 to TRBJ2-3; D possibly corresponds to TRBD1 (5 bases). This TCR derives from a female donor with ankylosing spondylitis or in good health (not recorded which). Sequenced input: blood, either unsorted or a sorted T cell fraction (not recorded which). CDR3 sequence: CSARQTGPRGTDTQYF. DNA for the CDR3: TGCAGTGCTCGACAGACCGGGCCCCGAGGAACAGATACGCAGTATTTT.